This TCR beta chain derives from a study of long-term antiretroviral therapy in people with HIV (dated by TCRdb to between 2021 and 2024). At the level of the whole study: The earliest samples were collected about a decade before the 2015 WHO recommendation for immediate ART, when ART was typically delayed until CD4 counts fell. A retrospective serial study tested whether changes in peripheral blood TRB repertoire composition and diversity were associated with ART initiation and durable HIV suppression. The cohort contributed roughly 200 cryopreserved PBMC samples from 30 to 35 adults with confirmed HIV infection, collected serially over a mean of approximately six years (range 1-12). Of the roughly 30 participants with HIV, 10 to 11 were female. Test extractions of a monoclonal T-cell line alongside 30 or so polyclonal samples showed no cross-contamination during QIAcube processing.

From cysteine to phenylalanine, the CDR3 is 15 amino acids long. Only the CDR3 region is kept as DNA, spanning 45 bases read in frame from base 1. CDR1 and CDR2 were assigned from the germline V gene (reference sequence) as MNHEY and SMNVEV. The V and J ends are trimmed by 5 bases and 10 bases, leaving 23 bases between them. The research as a whole found: Because cell numbers in pre-ART samples were limited, unsorted PBMC were profiled instead of sorted CD4+ and CD8+ T cells. The samples span the years 2004 to 2017, and the ART regimens used at that time may not be as effective as current regimens. Narrower CDR3 length ranges were observed in HIV repertoires than in controls, and an antigen-experienced repertoire with only a slight naive shift after ART was suggested by the network structure. Because PBMC availability was limited, only the TCR beta chain was sequenced, with no alpha chain pairing. At every time point, the repertoire was dominated by expanded TRB clones first identified before ART initiation, although this dominance fluctuated and, in many PLHIV, declined after ART. No data were available on ART adherence, viral resistance or therapy changes, limiting inferences about post-ART repertoire changes. A significant increase in TRB diversity was found to be associated with ART initiation, although TRB diversity was observed to remain significantly below that of transplant donor controls even after long-term ART.

The immunoSEQ hsTCRB v3.0 assay was used at survey level resolution for TRB variable region sequencing. The target sequencing depth for TRB was about 35,000-50,000 T-cell genomes per sample. An Illumina MiSeq with a v3 150-cycle kit was used to sequence the pooled TRB libraries. As for the authors' bioinformatics: Repertoire analysis was run in R within a reproducible Nextflow workflow that covered QC, data transformation and analysis. LymphoSeq2, an R package for exploring AIRR-Seq data, was used to implement custom analyses. After excluding a few samples that yielded fewer than 5000 total TRB sequences, 150 to 200 HIV repertoires remained for analysis. Of the 188 retained HIV repertoires, 55 to 60 were collected before and around 130 after ART initiation. Repertoires were downsampled to 5000 TRB nucleotide sequences, and summary statistics were averaged over 100 downsampling iterations. TRB sequences were retained for analysis only if CDR3 regions of at least seven amino acids were present. A Shannon entropy-derived clonality score and the Gini coefficient were used to measure diversity. In the repertoire networks, any two of the top 5000 CDR3 amino acid sequences were linked whenever the two sequences differed by an edit distance of one. Antigen specificity groups and MHC restriction were predicted for TRB CDR3 amino acid sequences with GLIPH2. To flag known CMV, EBV, HIV or tissue antigen associations, CDR3 amino acid sequences were matched against VDJdb and McPAS-TCR. Pre-ART, post-ART and control groups were compared with Wilcoxon signed-rank tests and Holm-Bonferroni correction. Here the immuneACCESS table is served through TCRdb, limited to in-frame sequences with V and J called. Missing clones are a known gap in these copies; in checked studies unresolved V genes cover under half, and the rest lacks a known reason. For V, J and clone size, that table is used; D and trimming come from the DNA. Across this sample there are more than 20,000 clones, with approximately 80% seen only once. Around 19% of the sample belongs to the ten largest clones.

Worth noting for this clone: Its antigen is unknown. Base-call qualities are not available, and no considerably larger clone is one nucleotide away.

Participants were included only if at least one PBMC sample before ART initiation and at least two post-ART samples were available. Treatment was received in the United States of America by all participants with HIV. Before DNA extraction, cryopreserved samples of about 0.9-11 million PBMC were thawed and then washed. At the time of the earliest PBMC sample for each participant with HIV, ages ranged from roughly 20 to 60 years. PBMC samples from each participant spanned 1-4 timepoints before ART initiation and 2-8 timepoints after ART initiation, with a median of 7 samples. For every participant, serial HIV viral load, CD4+ T-cell count, ART history and demographic data were obtained. Using a Qiagen kit on a QIAcube, genomic DNA was extracted from unsorted PBMC, with samples processed in batches of 12.

The chain couples TRBV27 to TRBJ1-1; confidence is insufficient to name the D gene. Sequenced here: unsorted PBMCs, sampled 0.5 years before starting antiretroviral therapy. This receptor was identified in a middle-aged man with HIV. The CDR3 protein is CASSDYPHGESAAFF. DNA sequence: TGTGCCAGCAGTGACTACCCCCACGGGGAATCGGCAGCTTTCTTT.